The sequence of this TCR beta chain was determined in a study of blood T cell repertoires in COVID-19. From germline, CDR1 is GTSNPN and CDR2 SVGIG (reference sequence). J lost 8 bases, V lost 6 bases, and 8 bases had no gene match. CDR3 length: 13 residues. The recovered donors of Cohort 3 showed two negative PCRs, clearance, or symptom resolution. Here immunoSEQ multiplex PCR was the method, and the copy in TCRdb shows in-frame clones only, minus some. The sample includes over 150,000 clones, approximately 85% seen only once; the top ten take about 6.3%. This clonotype originated in a man aged 40-50 years who had recovered from COVID-19. The rearrangement uses TRBV30 and TRBJ1-4, with 8 nucleotides matching TRBD1. Source material: PBMCs or T cells enriched from blood (not recorded which). CDR3 protein: CACEQGVGEKLFF. CDR3 nucleotides: TGTGCCTGCGAACAGGGGGTCGGAGAAAAACTGTTTTTT.